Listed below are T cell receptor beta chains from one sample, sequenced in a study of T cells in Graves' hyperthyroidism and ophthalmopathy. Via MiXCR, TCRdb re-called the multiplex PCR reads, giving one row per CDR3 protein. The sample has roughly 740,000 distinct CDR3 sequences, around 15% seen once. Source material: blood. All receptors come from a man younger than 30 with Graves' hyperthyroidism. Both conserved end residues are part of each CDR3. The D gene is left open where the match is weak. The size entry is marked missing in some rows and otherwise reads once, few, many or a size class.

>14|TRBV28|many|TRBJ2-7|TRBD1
CASSTGGDSYEQYF
TGTGCCAGCTCGACAGGGGGCGATTCCTACGAGCAGTACTTC
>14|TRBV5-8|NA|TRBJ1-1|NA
CASSLYIRNTEAFF
TGTGCCAGCAGCTTGTACATCAGGAACACTGAAGCTTTCTTT
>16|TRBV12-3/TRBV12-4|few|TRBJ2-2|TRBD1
CASTSPGQQNTGELFF
TGTGCCAGCACTTCACCGGGACAGCAGAACACCGGGGAGCTGTTTTTT
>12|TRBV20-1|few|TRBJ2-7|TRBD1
CSARDRYYEQYF
TGCAGTGCTAGGGACAGGTACTACGAGCAGTACTTC
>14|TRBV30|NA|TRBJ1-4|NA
CAWRDYGGGGKLFF
TGTGCCTGGAGAGATTATGGGGGGGGGGGAAAACTGTTTTTT
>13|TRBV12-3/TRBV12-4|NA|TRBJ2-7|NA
CASSYKLSYEQYF
TGTGCCAGCAGTTACAAGCTCTCCTACGAGCAGTACTTC
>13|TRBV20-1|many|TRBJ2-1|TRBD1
CSARGTVYNEQFF
TGCAGTGCTAGGGGGACAGTTTACAATGAGCAGTTCTTC
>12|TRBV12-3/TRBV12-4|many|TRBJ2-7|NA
CASSLRLFEQYF
TGTGCCAGCAGTTTAAGGCTGTTCGAGCAGTACTTC
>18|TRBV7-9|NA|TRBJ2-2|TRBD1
CASSSNIAGTGLTGELFF
TGTGCCAGCAGCTCCAACATTGCCGGGACAGGGCTCACCGGGGAGCTGTTTTTT
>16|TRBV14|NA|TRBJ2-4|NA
CASSHQDRLGGNIQYF
TGTGCCAGCAGCCACCAGGACAGGTTGGGAGGAAACATTCAGTACTTC
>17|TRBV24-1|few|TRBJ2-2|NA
CATSDLTGGDPTGELFF
TGTGCCACCAGTGATTTGACGGGGGGCGATCCCACCGGGGAGCTGTTTTTT
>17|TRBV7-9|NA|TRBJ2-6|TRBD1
CASSATGDPSGANVLTF
TGTGCCAGCAGCGCTACAGGGGATCCATCTGGGGCCAACGTCCTGACTTTC
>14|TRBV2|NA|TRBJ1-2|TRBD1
CASSVAGQGYGYTF
TGTGCCAGCAGTGTAGCGGGACAGGGATATGGCTACACCTTC
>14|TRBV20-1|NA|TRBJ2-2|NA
CSAPRGTSTGELFF
TGCAGTGCTCCTCGGGGGACCTCAACCGGGGAGCTGTTTTTT
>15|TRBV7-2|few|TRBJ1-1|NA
CASSLRRGSSTEAFF
TGTGCCAGCAGCTTACGCAGGGGCAGTTCCACTGAAGCTTTCTTT
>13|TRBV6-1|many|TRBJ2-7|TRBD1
CASSVRDSYEQYF
TGTGCCAGCAGTGTCCGGGACAGCTACGAGCAGTACTTC
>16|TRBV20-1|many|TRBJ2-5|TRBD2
CSASDQAERGQETQYF
TGCAGTGCTAGTGATCAAGCAGAGCGGGGCCAAGAGACCCAGTACTTC
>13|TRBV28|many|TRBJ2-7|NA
CASSPTGPYEQYF
TGTGCCAGCAGCCCGACAGGACCCTACGAGCAGTACTTC
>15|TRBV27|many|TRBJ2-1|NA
CASRLDAGLGNEQFF
TGTGCCAGCAGACTCGATGCGGGATTAGGCAATGAGCAGTTCTTC
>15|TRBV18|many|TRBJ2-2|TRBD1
CASSPYRGNTGELFF
TGTGCCAGCTCACCTTACAGGGGGAACACCGGGGAGCTGTTTTTT
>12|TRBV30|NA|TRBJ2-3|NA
CAWGGGTDTQYF
TGTGCCTGGGGTGGGGGAACAGATACGCAGTATTTT
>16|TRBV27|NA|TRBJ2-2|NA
CASSSRGLPGPGELFF
TGTGCCAGCAGTTCCCGGGGCCTCCCGGGTCCTGGGGAGCTGTTTTTT
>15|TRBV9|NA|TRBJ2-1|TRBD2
CASSGMTSGKNEQFF
TGTGCCAGCAGCGGGATGACTAGCGGGAAGAATGAGCAGTTCTTC
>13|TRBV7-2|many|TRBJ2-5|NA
CASSNRVTETQYF
TGTGCCAGCAGCAACAGGGTTACGGAGACCCAGTACTTC
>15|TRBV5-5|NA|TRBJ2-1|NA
CASSLVQPAYNEQFF
TGTGCCAGCAGCTTGGTGCAGCCGGCCTACAATGAGCAGTTCTTC
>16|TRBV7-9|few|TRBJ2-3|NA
CASSLIMSGSTDTQYF
TGTGCCAGCAGCTTAATAATGAGCGGTAGCACAGATACGCAGTATTTT
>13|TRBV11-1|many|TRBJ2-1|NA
CAIQGSEGNEQFF
TGTGCCATCCAGGGTTCCGAGGGGAATGAGCAGTTCTTC
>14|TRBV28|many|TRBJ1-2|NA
CASSPPQRGYGYTF
TGTGCCAGCAGTCCCCCCCAAAGGGGCTATGGCTACACCTTC
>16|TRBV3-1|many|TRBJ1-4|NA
CASSQGQTATNEKLFF
TGTGCCAGCAGCCAAGGACAGACGGCAACTAATGAAAAACTGTTTTTT
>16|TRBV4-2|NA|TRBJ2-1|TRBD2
CASTLGLAETYNEQFF
TGTGCCAGCACCCTGGGACTAGCGGAGACCTACAATGAGCAGTTCTTC
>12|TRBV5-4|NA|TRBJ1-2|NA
CASSLVGEGYTF
TGTGCCAGCAGCTTGGTCGGGGAGGGCTACACCTTC
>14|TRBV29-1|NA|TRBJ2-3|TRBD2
CSVELAGGGYTQYF
TGCAGCGTAGAACTAGCGGGAGGAGGCTATACGCAGTATTTT
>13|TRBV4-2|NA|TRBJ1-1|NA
CASKGKGVTEAFF
TGTGCCAGCAAGGGAAAGGGTGTCACTGAAGCTTTCTTT
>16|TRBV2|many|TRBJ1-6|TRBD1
CASSPQGGASNSPLHF
TGTGCCAGCAGCCCTCAGGGGGGGGCATCCAATTCACCCCTCCACTTT
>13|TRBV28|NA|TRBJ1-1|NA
CAIEGGPGTEAFF
TGTGCCATCGAAGGGGGGCCCGGCACTGAAGCTTTCTTT
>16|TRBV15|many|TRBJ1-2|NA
CATSRDRYGGAYGYTF
TGTGCCACCAGCAGAGATCGTTATGGGGGGGCCTATGGCTACACCTTC
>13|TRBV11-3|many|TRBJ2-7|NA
CASSFGPPYEQYF
TGTGCCAGCAGCTTTGGACCGCCCTACGAGCAGTACTTC
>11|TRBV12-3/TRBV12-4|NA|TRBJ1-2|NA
CASSSPGGLTF
TGTGCCAGCAGTTCCCCCGGGGGACTCACCTTC
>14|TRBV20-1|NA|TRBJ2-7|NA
CSARRAGPSYEQYF
TGCAGTGCTAGACGGGCAGGGCCCTCCTACGAGCAGTACTTC
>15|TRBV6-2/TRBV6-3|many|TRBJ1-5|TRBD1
CASSYGTGRAQPQHF
TGTGCCAGCAGTTACGGGACAGGCAGGGCTCAGCCCCAGCATTTT
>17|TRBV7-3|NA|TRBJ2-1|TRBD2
CASSFGLAGGPEDEQFF
TGTGCCAGCAGCTTCGGACTAGCGGGAGGGCCCGAGGATGAGCAGTTCTTC
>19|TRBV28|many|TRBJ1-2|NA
CASSSLFTGNGYLGYGYTF
TGTGCCAGCAGTTCCCTATTCACAGGGAATGGCTATCTAGGCTATGGCTACACCTTC
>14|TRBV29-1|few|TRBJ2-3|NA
CSYSGTGVFDTQYF
TGCAGCTACTCCGGGACGGGGGTATTTGATACGCAGTATTTT
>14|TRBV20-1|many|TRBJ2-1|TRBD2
CSAASGRAANEQFF
TGCAGTGCTGCTAGCGGGAGGGCTGCAAATGAGCAGTTCTTC
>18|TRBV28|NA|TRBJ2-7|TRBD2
CASSWGGGTSGMVHEQYF
TGTGCCAGCAGTTGGGGGGGGGGGACTAGCGGGATGGTGCACGAGCAGTACTTC
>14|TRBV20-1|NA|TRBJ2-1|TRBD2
CSAIAGALYNEQFF
TGCAGTGCTATAGCGGGAGCCTTATACAATGAGCAGTTCTTC
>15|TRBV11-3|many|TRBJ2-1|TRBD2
CASSPGGGTDNEQFF
TGTGCCAGCAGCCCTGGGGGAGGGACGGACAATGAGCAGTTCTTC
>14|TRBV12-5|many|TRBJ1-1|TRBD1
CASGFGTGIFEAFF
TGTGCTAGTGGTTTCGGGACAGGGATCTTTGAAGCTTTCTTT
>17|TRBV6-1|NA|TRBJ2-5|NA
CASSSSASLLSGETQYF
TGTGCCAGCAGTTCTTCTGCCTCCCTACTCTCGGGAGAGACCCAGTACTTC
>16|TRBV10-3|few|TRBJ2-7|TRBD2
CAISGLAGGRSYEQYF
TGTGCCATCAGTGGACTAGCGGGAGGCCGCTCCTACGAGCAGTACTTC
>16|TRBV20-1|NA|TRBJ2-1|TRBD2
CSARDPGLAGDNEQFF
TGCAGTGCTAGAGATCCCGGACTAGCGGGAGACAATGAGCAGTTCTTC
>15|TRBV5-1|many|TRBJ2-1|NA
CASRPRNSLDNEQFF
TGCGCCAGCAGACCGCGAAATTCCCTTGACAATGAGCAGTTCTTC
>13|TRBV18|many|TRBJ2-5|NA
CASSLDVHKTQYF
TGTGCCAGCTCCCTTGACGTACACAAGACCCAGTACTTC
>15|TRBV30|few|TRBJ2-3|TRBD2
CAWSLLAGSTDTQYF
TGTGCCTGGAGTTTACTAGCGGGAAGCACAGATACGCAGTATTTT
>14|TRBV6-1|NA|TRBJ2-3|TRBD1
CASRKTGDTDTQYF
TGTGCCAGCAGAAAAACAGGGGACACAGATACGCAGTATTTT
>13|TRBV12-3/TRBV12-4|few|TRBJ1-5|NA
CASRRARDQPQHF
TGTGCCAGCAGACGGGCCCGAGATCAGCCCCAGCATTTT
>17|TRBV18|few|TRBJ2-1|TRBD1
CASSDLAGTAFYNEQFF
TGTGCCAGCTCAGATCTAGCTGGGACAGCCTTTTACAATGAGCAGTTCTTC
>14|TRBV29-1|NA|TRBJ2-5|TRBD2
CSVEEGTSGETQYF
TGCAGCGTTGAAGAGGGGACTAGCGGGGAGACCCAGTACTTC